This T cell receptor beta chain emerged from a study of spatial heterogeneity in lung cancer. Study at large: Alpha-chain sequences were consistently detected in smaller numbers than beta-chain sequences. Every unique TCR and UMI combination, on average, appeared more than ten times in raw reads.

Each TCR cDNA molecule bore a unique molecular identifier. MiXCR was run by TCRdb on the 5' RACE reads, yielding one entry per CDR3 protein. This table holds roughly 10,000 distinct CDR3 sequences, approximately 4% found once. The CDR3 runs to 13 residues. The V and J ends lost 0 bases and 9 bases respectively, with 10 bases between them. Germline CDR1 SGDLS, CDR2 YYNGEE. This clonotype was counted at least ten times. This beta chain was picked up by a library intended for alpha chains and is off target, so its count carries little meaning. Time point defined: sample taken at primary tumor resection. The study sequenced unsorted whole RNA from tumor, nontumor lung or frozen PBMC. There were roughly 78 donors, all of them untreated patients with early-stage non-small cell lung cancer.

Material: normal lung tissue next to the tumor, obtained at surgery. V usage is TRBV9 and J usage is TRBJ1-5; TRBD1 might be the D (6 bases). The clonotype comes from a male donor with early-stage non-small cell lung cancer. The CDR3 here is CASSVVSGAPQHF. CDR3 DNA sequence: TGTGCCAGCAGCGTAGTGTCAGGGGCGCCCCAGCATTTT.